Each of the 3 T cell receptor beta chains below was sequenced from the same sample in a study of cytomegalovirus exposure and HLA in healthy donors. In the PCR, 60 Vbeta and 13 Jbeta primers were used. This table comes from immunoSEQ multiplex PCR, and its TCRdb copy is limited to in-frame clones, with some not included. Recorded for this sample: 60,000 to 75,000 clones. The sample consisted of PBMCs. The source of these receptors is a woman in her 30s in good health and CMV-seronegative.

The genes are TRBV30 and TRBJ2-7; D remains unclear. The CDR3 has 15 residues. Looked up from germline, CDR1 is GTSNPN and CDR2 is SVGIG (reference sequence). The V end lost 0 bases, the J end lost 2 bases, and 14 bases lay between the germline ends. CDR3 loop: CAWSVPQTSAYEQYF. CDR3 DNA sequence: TGTGCCTGGAGTGTTCCCCAGACGAGCGCCTACGAGCAGTACTTC. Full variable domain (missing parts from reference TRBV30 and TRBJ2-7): SQTIHQWPATLVQPVGSPLSLECTVEGTSNPNLYWYRQAAGRGLQLLFYSVGIGQISSEVPQNLSASRPQDRQFILSSKKLLLSDSGFYLCAWSVPQTSAYEQYFGPGTRLTVT.

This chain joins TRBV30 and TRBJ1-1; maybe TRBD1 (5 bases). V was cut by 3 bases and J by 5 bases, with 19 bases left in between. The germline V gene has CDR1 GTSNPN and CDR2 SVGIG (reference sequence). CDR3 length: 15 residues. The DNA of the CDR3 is TGTGCCTGGAGGGCTACAGGTCGCGCACGGACTGAAGCTTTCTTT. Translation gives CAWRATGRARTEAFF.

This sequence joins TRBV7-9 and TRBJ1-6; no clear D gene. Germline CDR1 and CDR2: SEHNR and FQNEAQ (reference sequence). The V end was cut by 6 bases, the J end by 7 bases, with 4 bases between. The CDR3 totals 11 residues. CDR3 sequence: CASSLNSPLHF. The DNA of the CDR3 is TGTGCCAGCAGTCTAAATTCACCCCTCCACTTT.